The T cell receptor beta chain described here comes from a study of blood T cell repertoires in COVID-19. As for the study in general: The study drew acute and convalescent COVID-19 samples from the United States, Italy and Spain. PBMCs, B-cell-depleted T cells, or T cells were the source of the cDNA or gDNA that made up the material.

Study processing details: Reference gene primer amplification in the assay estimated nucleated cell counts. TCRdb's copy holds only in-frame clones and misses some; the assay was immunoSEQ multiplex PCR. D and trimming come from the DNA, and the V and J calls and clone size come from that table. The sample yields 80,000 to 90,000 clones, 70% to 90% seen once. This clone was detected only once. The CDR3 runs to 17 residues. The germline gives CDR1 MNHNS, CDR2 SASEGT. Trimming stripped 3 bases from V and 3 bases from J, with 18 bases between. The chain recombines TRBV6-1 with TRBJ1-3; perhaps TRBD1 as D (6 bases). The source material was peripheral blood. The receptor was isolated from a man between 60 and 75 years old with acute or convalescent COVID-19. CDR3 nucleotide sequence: TGTGCCAGCAGTGATATGGGGGGGCACTACTTTGGAAACACCATATATTTT. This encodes CASSDMGGHYFGNTIYF.